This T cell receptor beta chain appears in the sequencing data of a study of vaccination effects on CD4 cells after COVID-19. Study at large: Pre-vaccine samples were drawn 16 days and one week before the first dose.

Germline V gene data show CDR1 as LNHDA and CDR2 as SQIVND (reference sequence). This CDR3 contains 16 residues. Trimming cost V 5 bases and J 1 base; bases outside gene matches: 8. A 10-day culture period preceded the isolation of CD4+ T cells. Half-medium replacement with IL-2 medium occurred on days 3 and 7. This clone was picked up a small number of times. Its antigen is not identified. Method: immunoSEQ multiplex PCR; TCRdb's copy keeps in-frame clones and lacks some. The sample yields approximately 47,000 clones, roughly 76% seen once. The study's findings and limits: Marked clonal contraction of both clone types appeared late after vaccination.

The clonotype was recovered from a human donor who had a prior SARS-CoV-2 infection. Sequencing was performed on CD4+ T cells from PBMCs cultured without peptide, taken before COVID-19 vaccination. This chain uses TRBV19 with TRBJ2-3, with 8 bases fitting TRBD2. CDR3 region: CASSVYSGTRTDTQYF. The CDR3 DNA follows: TGTGCCAGTAGTGTTTATAGCGGGACCCGCACAGATACGCAGTATTTT.